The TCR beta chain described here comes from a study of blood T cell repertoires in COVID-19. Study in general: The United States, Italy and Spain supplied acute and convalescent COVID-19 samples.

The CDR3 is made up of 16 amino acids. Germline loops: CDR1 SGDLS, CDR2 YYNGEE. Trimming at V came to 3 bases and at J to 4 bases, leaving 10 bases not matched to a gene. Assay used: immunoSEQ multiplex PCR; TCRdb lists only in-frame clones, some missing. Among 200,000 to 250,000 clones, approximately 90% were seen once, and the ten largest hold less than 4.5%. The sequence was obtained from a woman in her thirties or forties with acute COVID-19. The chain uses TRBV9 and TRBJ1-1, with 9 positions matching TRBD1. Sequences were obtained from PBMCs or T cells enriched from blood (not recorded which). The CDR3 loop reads CASSGDLGQGFTEAFF. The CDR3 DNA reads TGTGCCAGCAGCGGAGATTTGGGACAGGGTTTCACTGAAGCTTTCTTT.